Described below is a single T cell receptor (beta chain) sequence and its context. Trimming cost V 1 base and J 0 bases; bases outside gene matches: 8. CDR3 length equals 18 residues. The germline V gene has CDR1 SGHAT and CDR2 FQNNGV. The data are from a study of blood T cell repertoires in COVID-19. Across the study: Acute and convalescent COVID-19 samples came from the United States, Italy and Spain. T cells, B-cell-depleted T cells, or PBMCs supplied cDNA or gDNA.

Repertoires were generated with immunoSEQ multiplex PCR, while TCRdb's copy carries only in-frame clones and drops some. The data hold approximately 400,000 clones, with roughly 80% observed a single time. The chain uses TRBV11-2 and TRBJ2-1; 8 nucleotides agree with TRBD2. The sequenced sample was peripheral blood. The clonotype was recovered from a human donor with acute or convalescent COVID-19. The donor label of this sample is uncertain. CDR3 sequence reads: CASSLASLLADSYNEQFF. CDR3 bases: TGTGCCAGCAGCTTAGCCTCCCTACTAGCGGACTCCTACAATGAGCAGTTCTTC.